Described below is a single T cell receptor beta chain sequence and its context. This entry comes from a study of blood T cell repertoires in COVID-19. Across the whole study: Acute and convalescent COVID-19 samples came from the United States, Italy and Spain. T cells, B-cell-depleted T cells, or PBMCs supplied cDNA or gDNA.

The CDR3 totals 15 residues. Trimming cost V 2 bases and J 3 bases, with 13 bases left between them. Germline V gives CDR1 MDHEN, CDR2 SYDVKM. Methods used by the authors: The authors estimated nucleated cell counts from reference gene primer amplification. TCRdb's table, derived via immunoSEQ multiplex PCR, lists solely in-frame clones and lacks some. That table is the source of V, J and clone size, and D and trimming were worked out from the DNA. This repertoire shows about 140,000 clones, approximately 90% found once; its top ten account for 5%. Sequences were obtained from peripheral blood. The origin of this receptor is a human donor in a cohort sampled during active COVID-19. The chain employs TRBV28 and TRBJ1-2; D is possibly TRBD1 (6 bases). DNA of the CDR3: TGTGCCAGCAGTTTAGGGGGGGCGGTCGACTATGGCTACACCTTC. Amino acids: CASSLGGAVDYGYTF.